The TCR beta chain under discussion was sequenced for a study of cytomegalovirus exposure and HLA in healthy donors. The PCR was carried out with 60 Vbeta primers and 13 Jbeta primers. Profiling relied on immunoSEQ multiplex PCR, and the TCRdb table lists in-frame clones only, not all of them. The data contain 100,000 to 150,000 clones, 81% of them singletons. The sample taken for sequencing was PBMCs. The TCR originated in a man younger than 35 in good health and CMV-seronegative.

As DNA, the CDR3 is TGTGCCAGCAGCTTAGGACGGTTACAGGGGAGGATGAACACTGAAGCTTTCTTT. It specifies CASSLGRLQGRMNTEAFF. This chain joins TRBV7-9 and TRBJ1-1; TRBD1 matches at 7 bases. This CDR3 has 18 amino acids. The germline V gene encodes CDR1 SEHNR and CDR2 FQNEAQ (reference sequence). V dropped 1 base and J dropped 0; count of bases not matched to a gene: 11.